The entry that follows covers one TCR beta chain sequence. A read error may produce the germline difference seen at one junction end. Looked up from germline, CDR1 is SSHAT and CDR2 is FNYEAQ (reference sequence). CDR3 length: 13 amino acids. The second PCR ran roughly 6 to 11 cycles with a sample-barcoded 5' primer and J-beta primers. TCRdb recomputed calls from the 5' RACE reads with MiXCR, one row per CDR3 protein. This sample yields about 930,000 distinct CDR3 sequences, of which almost 30% are seen a single time; roughly 10% belongs to the top ten. The entry originates in a study of blood T cells in healthy people across ages. The same sample was also used in a study of T cells of mothers and their children.

What was sequenced was blood. The J gene is TRBJ2-5, the V gene TRBV7-7, with D perhaps being TRBD1 or TRBD2 (5 bases each). The DNA end lines up better with TRBJ2-1; the J call may be wrong. This TCR came from a middle-aged woman in good health. CDR3 loop: CASSLGDQETQFF. The CDR3 DNA is TGTGCTAGCAGCTTAGGGGACCAAGAGACCCAGTTCTTC.